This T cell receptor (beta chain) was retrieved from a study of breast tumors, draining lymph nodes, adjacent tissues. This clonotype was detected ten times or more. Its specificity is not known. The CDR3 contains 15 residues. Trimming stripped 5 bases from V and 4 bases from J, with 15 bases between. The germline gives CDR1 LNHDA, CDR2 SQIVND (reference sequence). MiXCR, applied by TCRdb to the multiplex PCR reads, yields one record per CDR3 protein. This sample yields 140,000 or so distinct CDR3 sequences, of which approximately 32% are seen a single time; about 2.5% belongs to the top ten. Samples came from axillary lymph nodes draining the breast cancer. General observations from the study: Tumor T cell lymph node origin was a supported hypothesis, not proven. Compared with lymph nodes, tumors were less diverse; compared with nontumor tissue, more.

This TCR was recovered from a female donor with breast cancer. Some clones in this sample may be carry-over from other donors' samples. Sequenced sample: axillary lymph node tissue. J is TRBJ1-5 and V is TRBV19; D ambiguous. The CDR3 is CASSFDPLGNQPQHF. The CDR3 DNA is TGTGCCAGTAGTTTCGACCCCTTGGGGAATCAGCCCCAGCATTTT.